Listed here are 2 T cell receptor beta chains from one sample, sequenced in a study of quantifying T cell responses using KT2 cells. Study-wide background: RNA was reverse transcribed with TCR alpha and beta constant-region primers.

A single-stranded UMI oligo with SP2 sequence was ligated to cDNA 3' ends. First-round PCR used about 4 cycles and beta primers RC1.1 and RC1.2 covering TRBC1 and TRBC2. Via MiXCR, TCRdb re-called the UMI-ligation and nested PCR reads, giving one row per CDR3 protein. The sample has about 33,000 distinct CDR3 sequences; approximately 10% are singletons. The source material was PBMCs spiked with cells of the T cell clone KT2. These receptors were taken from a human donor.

The CDR3 is CASSDGQGNTEAFF. In nucleotides, the CDR3 is TGTGCCAGCAGCGATGGACAGGGAAACACTGAAGCTTTCTTT. This chain joins TRBV9 and TRBJ1-1, with TRBD1 matching over 8 bases. This CDR3 contains 14 residues. Germline values: CDR1 SGDLS, CDR2 YYNGEE. V lost 3 bases to trimming and J lost 2 bases; unmatched junction nucleotides: 3.

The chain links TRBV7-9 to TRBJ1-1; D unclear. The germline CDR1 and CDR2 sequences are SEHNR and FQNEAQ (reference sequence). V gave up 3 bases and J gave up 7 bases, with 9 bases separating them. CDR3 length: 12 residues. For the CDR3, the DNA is TGTGCCAGCAGCTTGGTGACTAGTGAAGCTTTCTTT. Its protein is CASSLVTSEAFF.